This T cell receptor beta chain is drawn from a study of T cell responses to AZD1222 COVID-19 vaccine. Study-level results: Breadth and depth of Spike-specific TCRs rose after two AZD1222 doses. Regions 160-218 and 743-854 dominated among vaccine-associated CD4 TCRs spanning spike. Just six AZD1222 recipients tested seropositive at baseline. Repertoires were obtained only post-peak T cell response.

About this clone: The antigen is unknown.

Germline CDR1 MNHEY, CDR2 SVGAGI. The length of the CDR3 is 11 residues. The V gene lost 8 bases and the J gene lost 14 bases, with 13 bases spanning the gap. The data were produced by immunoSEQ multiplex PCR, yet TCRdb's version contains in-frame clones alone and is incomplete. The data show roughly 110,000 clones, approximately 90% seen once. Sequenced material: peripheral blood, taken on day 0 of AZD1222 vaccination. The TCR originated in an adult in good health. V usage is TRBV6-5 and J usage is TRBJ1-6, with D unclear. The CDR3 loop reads CASAGSQALHF. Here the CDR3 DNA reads TGTGCCAGCGCCGGCAGCCAGGCCCTCCACTTT.